This is a list of T cell receptor beta chains from one sample in a study of PD-1 blockade in classical Hodgkin lymphoma. Assay: immunoSEQ multiplex PCR; the TCRdb copy retains only in-frame clones and omits some. Seen here are 20,000 to 25,000 clones, about 93% observed once, and the top ten hold approximately 3.6%. Material for sequencing was peripheral blood mononuclear cells (PBMCs). These receptors were collected from a human donor with classical Hodgkin lymphoma. Both conserved end residues are part of each CDR3. The D gene is left open where the match is weak. Part of the rows lack a size; the others show once, few, many or a class for expanded clones.

cdr3_aa cdr3_nt d_call v_call clone_size j_call
CSDLGGHTQYF TGCAGCGACCTCGGGGGGCATACGCAGTATTTT NA TRBV29-1 once TRBJ2-3
CASSQASGAYEQYF TGCGCCAGCAGCCAGGCTAGCGGGGCCTACGAGCAGTACTTC TRBD2 TRBV5-1 NA TRBJ2-7
CASSARGPIGTQYF TGTGCCAGCAGCGCCAGGGGGCCTATAGGTACGCAGTATTTT TRBD1 TRBV7-2 NA TRBJ2-3
CASSPRIFGTSGAYEQYF TGTGCCAGCAGCCCTAGAATTTTTGGGACTAGCGGAGCTTACGAGCAGTACTTC TRBD2 TRBV7-8 NA TRBJ2-7
CASSFQRTPYEQYF TGTGCCAGCAGTTTCCAAAGGACCCCCTACGAGCAGTACTTC NA TRBV28 NA TRBJ2-7
CAWMFFSSRTGELFF TGTGCCTGGATGTTCTTTTCTAGCCGGACCGGGGAGCTGTTTTTT NA TRBV30 NA TRBJ2-2
CASSLRQGLEYEQYF TGTGCCAGCAGTTTAAGGCAGGGACTGGAATACGAGCAGTACTTC NA TRBV27 few TRBJ2-7
CASTGDRGQPQHF TGTGCCAGCACCGGGGACAGGGGACAGCCCCAGCATTTT TRBD1 TRBV2 NA TRBJ1-5
CASSYSGQGEEKLFF TGTGCCAGCAGTTACTCCGGACAGGGCGAGGAAAAACTGTTTTTT TRBD1 TRBV6-5 NA TRBJ1-4
CASSFGLAGENEQFF TGCGCCAGCAGCTTTGGACTAGCGGGAGAAAATGAGCAGTTCTTC TRBD2 TRBV5-1 NA TRBJ2-1
CAWSQTGSEQYF TGTGCCTGGAGCCAGACAGGTAGTGAGCAGTACTTC NA TRBV30 NA TRBJ2-7
CASSQTSGRDEQYF TGTGCCAGCAGCCAGACTAGCGGGAGGGACGAGCAGTACTTC TRBD2 TRBV11-3 NA TRBJ2-7
CASSSPDGPFSGELFF TGTGCCAGCAGCTCCCCAGACGGACCTTTCTCCGGGGAGCTGTTTTTT NA TRBV7-9 NA TRBJ2-2
CASSLGAANTEAFF TGCGCCAGCAGCTTAGGGGCCGCGAACACTGAAGCTTTCTTT NA TRBV5-1 NA TRBJ1-1
CASSLTGPQYF TGTGCCAGCAGTTTGACAGGCCCGCAGTATTTT NA TRBV7-9 NA TRBJ2-3
CASSAGGAPYEQYF TGTGCCAGCAGCGCAGGAGGGGCGCCTTACGAGCAGTACTTC NA TRBV9 NA TRBJ2-7
CAIAPVMGTGELFF TGTGCCATCGCCCCAGTTATGGGCACCGGGGAGCTGTTTTTT NA TRBV10-3 NA TRBJ2-2
CASSLEVLGEAFF TGTGCCAGCAGCTTAGAAGTATTGGGTGAAGCTTTCTTT NA TRBV7-6 NA TRBJ1-1
CASRGGGLDTQYF TGTGCCAGCAGGGGAGGGGGTCTGGATACGCAGTATTTT NA TRBV6-5 NA TRBJ2-3
CASSFEAGGLLAKNIQYF TGCGCCAGCAGCTTTGAAGCGGGGGGACTTCTAGCCAAAAACATTCAGTACTTC TRBD2 TRBV5-1 NA TRBJ2-4
CASSFSTYEQYF TGTGCCAGCAGCTTCTCCACCTACGAGCAGTACTTC NA TRBV7-9 NA TRBJ2-7
CASTSTGLNTEAFF TGTGCCAGCACCTCGACAGGGTTGAACACTGAAGCTTTCTTT TRBD1 TRBV28 NA TRBJ1-1
CASSLGRGTSYEQYF TGTGCCAGCAGCTTAGGAAGGGGCACCTCCTACGAGCAGTACTTC NA TRBV7-2 once TRBJ2-7
CASSSNPDRAKNIQYF TGTGCCAGCAGTTCCAACCCCGACAGGGCCAAAAACATTCAGTACTTC NA TRBV27 NA TRBJ2-4
CASPGGTGGQPQHF TGCGCCAGCCCGGGGGGGACAGGGGGCCAGCCCCAGCATTTT TRBD1 TRBV10-1 NA TRBJ1-5
CASSPVAGGYEQYF TGTGCCAGCAGTCCGGTAGCGGGGGGCTACGAGCAGTACTTC TRBD2 TRBV27 NA TRBJ2-7
CASSTTGWDQPQHF TGTGCCAGTAGTACGACAGGGTGGGATCAGCCCCAGCATTTT TRBD1 TRBV19 NA TRBJ1-5
CANSEALLGNSPLHF TGTGCCAACAGTGAAGCGCTTCTCGGGAATTCACCCCTCCACTTT NA TRBV2 NA TRBJ1-6
CASSWDNDTQYF TGTGCCAGCAGTTGGGACAACGATACGCAGTATTTT NA TRBV2 NA TRBJ2-3
CASTTDRISYEQYF TGTGCCAGCACCACGGACAGGATCTCCTACGAGCAGTACTTC TRBD1 TRBV2 NA TRBJ2-7
CASSPTMTSSGNTIYF TGTGCCAGCAGCCCGACCATGACTAGCTCTGGAAACACCATATATTTT NA TRBV9 NA TRBJ1-3
CASSFLVKDEQYF TGTGCCAGCAGCTTTTTGGTGAAGGACGAGCAGTACTTC NA TRBV11-3 NA TRBJ2-7
CASSLAGGMEQFF TGTGCCAGCAGCTTGGCTGGGGGTATGGAGCAGTTCTTC NA TRBV5-6 NA TRBJ2-1
CASLGTLQTHGYTF TGTGCCAGCCTCGGGACTTTACAAACCCATGGCTACACCTTC NA TRBV2 once TRBJ1-2
CASSLALLAGGSSEQYF TGTGCCAGCAGCTTAGCCCTACTAGCGGGAGGAAGTAGCGAGCAGTACTTC TRBD2 TRBV7-2 NA TRBJ2-7
CASSYSRGWEQYF TGTGCCAGCAGTTACTCGCGGGGGTGGGAGCAGTACTTC TRBD2 TRBV6-5 few TRBJ2-7
CASSLGGTDKIEAFF TGCGCCAGCAGCTTGGGGGGGACAGACAAAATTGAAGCTTTCTTT TRBD1 TRBV5-1 NA TRBJ1-1
CASSLLLGAGANVLTF TGTGCCAGCAGCTTGCTACTTGGGGCTGGGGCCAACGTCCTGACTTTC NA TRBV5-8 NA TRBJ2-6
CASSYSLGLENSPLHF TGTGCCAGCAGTTACTCACTGGGATTGGAAAATTCACCCCTCCACTTT NA TRBV6-5 once TRBJ1-6
CASSQPARNTEAFF TGCGCCAGCAGCCAACCCGCAAGGAACACTGAAGCTTTCTTT NA TRBV4-1 NA TRBJ1-1
CASSLGRGQPQHF TGCGCCAGCAGCTTGGGCAGGGGACAGCCCCAGCATTTT NA TRBV5-1 NA TRBJ1-5
CASSPTASTGELFF TGTGCCAGCAGCCCAACTGCTTCCACCGGGGAGCTGTTTTTT NA TRBV11-3 NA TRBJ2-2
CASSPVPGRLGELFF TGTGCCAGCAGCCCTGTCCCGGGACGTCTCGGGGAGCTGTTTTTT NA TRBV11-3 NA TRBJ2-2
CATSRVSGELFF TGTGCCACCAGCAGAGTTTCCGGGGAGCTGTTTTTT NA TRBV15 NA TRBJ2-2
CASSVMGLAGVADTQYF TGTGCCAGCAGCGTAATGGGACTAGCGGGGGTGGCAGATACGCAGTATTTT TRBD2 TRBV9 NA TRBJ2-3
CSVDSSGYTF TGCAGCGTTGATAGTAGTGGCTACACCTTC NA TRBV29-1 NA TRBJ1-2
CASSIGGTVTGELFF TGTGCCAGTAGTATTGGAGGGACAGTTACCGGGGAGCTGTTTTTT NA TRBV19 NA TRBJ2-2
CASSLEGTSDEQFF TGCGCCAGCAGCTTGGAAGGGACTAGCGATGAGCAGTTCTTC TRBD2 TRBV5-1 NA TRBJ2-1
CASSIELAGGPTGELFF TGTGCCAGTAGTATAGAACTAGCGGGAGGGCCGACCGGGGAGCTGTTTTTT TRBD2 TRBV19 NA TRBJ2-2
CASSEHYGYTF TGTGCCAGCAGTGAACACTATGGCTACACCTTC NA TRBV2 NA TRBJ1-2